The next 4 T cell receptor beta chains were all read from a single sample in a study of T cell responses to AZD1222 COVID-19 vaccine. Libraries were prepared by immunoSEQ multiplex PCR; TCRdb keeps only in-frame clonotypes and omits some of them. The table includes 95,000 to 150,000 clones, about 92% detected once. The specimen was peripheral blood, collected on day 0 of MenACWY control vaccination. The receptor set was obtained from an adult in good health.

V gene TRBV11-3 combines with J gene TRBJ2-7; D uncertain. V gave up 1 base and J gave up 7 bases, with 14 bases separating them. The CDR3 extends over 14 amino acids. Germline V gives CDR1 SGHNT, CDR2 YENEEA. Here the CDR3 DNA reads TGTGCCAGCAGCTTAGTAGAAGTCAGGAAAGAGCAGTACTTC. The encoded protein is CASSLVEVRKEQYF.

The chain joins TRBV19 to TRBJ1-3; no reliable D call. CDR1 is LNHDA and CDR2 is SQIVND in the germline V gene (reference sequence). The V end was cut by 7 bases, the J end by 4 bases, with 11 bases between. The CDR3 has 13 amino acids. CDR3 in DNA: TGTGCCAGTAACCCGACGGGCGGAAACACCATATATTTT. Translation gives CASNPTGGNTIYF.

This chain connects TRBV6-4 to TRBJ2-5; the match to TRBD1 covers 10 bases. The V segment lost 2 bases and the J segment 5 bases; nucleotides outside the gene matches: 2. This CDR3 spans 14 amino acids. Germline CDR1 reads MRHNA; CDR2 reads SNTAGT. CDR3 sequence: CASSDGQGGETQYF. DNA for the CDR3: TGTGCCAGCAGTGACGGACAGGGGGGCGAGACCCAGTACTTC.

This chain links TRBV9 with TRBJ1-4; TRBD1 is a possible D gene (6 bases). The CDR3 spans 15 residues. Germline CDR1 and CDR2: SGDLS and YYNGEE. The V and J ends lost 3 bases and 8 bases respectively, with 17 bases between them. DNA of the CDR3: TGTGCCAGCAGCGGGGGCCTCCGCCAGGGGGAAAAACTGTTTTTT. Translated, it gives CASSGGLRQGEKLFF.